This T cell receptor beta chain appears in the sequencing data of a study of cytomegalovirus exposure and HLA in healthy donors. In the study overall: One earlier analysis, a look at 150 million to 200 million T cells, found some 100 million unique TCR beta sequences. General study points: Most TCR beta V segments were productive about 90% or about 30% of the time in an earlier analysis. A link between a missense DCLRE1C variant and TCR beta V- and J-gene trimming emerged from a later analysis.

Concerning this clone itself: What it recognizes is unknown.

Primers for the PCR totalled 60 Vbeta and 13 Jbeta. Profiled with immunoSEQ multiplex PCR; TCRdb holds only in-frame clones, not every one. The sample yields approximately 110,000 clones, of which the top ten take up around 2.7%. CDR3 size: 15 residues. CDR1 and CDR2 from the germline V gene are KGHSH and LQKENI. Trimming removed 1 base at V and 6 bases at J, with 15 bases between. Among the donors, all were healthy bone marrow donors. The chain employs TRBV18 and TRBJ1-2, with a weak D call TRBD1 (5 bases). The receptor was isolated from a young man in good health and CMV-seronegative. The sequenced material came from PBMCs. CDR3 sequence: CASSPRGPEWDGYTF. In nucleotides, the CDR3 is TGTGCCAGCTCACCACGGGGCCCAGAATGGGATGGCTACACCTTC.